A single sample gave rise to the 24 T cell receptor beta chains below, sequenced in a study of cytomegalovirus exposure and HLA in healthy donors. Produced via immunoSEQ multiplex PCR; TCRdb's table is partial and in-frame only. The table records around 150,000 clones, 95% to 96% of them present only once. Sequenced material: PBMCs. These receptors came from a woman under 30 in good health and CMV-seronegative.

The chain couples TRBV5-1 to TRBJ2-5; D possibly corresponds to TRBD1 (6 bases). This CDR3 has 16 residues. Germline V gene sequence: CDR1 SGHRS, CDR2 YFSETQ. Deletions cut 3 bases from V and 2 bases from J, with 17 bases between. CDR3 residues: CASSSQTGFRQETQYF. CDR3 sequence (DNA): TGCGCCAGCAGCTCGCAAACAGGGTTTCGGCAAGAGACCCAGTACTTC.

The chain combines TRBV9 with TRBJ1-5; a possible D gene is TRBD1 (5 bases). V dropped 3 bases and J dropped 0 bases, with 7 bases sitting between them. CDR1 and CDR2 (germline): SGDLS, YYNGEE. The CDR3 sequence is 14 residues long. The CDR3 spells CASSEGFSNQPQHF. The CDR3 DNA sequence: TGTGCCAGCAGCGAGGGGTTTAGCAATCAGCCCCAGCATTTT. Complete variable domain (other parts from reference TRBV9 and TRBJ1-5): DSGVTQTPKHLITATGQRVTLRCSPRSGDLSVYWYQQSLDQGLQFLIQYYNGEERAKGNILERFSAQQFPDLHSELNLSSLELGDSALYFCASSEGFSNQPQHFGDGTRLSIL.

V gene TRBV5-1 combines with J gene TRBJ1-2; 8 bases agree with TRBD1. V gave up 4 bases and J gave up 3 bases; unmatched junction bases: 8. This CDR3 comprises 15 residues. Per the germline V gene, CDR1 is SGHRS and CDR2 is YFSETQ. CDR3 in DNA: TGCGCCAGCAGCCACGGACAGGGTCTTTACTATGGCTACACCTTC. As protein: CASSHGQGLYYGYTF.

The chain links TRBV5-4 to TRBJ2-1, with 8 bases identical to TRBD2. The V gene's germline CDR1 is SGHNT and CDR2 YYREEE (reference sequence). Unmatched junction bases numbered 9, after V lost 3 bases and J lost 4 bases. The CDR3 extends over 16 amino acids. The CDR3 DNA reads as TGTGCCAGCAGCTCTTTGCGGGGGGCCGCATACAATGAGCAGTTCTTC. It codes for CASSSLRGAAYNEQFF.

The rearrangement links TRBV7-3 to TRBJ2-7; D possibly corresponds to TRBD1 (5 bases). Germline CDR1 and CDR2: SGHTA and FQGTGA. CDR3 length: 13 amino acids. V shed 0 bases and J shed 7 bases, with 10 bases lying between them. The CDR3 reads CASSLTFAGEQYF. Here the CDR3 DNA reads TGTGCCAGCAGCTTAACGTTCGCAGGGGAGCAGTACTTC. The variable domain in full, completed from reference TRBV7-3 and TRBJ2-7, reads GAGVSQTPSNKVTEKGKYVELRCDPISGHTALYWYRQSLGQGPEFLIYFQGTGAADDSGLPNDRFFAVRPEGSVSTLKIQRTERGDSAVYLCASSLTFAGEQYFGPGTRLTVT.

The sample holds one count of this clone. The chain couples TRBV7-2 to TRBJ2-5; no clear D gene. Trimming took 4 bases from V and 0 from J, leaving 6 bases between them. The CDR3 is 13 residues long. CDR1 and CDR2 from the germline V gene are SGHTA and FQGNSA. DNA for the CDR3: TGTGCCAGCAGCTACCCGGACCAAGAGACCCAGTACTTC. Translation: CASSYPDQETQYF.

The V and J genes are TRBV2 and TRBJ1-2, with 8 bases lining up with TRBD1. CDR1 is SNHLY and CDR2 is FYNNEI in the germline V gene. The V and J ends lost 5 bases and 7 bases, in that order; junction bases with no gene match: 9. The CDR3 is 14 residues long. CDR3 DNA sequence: TGTGCCAGCAGTTATGGACAGGGACGGAGTGGCTACACCTTC. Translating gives CASSYGQGRSGYTF.

The CDR3 is CASLGSSGGANTGELFF. The CDR3 bases are TGTGCCAGCCTTGGGAGTAGCGGGGGCGCGAACACCGGGGAGCTGTTTTTT. The rearrangement joins TRBV21-1 to TRBJ2-2; TRBD2, the table's D call, was not compared with the DNA. TRBV21-1 is a documented pseudogene. The CDR3 is 17 residues long.

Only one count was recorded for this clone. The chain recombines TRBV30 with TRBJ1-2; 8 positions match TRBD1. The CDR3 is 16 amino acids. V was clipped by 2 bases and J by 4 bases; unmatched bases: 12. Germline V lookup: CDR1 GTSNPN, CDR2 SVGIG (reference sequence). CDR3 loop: CAWSPPTGALFYGYTF. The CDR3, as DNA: TGTGCCTGGAGTCCCCCGACAGGGGCCCTTTTCTATGGCTACACCTTC. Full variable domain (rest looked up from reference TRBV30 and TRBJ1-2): SQTIHQWPATLVQPVGSPLSLECTVEGTSNPNLYWYRQAAGRGLQLLFYSVGIGQISSEVPQNLSASRPQDRQFILSSKKLLLSDSGFYLCAWSPPTGALFYGYTFGSGTRLTVV.

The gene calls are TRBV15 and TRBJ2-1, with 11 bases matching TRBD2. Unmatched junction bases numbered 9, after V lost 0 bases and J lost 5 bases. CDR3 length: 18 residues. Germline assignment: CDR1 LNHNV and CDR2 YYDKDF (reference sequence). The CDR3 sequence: CATSRDLGLAGGNNEQFF. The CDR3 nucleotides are TGTGCCACCAGCAGAGATCTCGGTCTAGCGGGGGGAAACAATGAGCAGTTCTTC.

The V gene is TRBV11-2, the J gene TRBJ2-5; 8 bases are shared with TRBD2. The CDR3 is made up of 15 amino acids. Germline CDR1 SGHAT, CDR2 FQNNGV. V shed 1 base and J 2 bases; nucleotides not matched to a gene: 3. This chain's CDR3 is CASSLAASGQETQYF. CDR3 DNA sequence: TGTGCCAGCAGCTTAGCGGCTAGCGGGCAAGAGACCCAGTACTTC. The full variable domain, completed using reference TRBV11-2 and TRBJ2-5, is EAGVAQSPRYKIIEKRQSVAFWCNPISGHATLYWYQQILGQGPKLLIQFQNNGVVDDSQLPKDRFSAERLKGVDSTLKIQPAKLEDSAVYLCASSLAASGQETQYFGPGTRLLVL.

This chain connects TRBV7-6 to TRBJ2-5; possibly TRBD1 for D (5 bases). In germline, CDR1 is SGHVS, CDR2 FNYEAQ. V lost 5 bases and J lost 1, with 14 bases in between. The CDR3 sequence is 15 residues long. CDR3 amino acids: CASSTIRQIQETQYF. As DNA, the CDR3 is TGTGCCAGCAGCACCATTCGACAGATCCAAGAGACCCAGTACTTC.

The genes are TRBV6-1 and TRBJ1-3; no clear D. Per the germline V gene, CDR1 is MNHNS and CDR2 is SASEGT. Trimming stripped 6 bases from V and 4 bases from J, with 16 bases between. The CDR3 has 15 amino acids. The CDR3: CASRAGDLGGNTIYF. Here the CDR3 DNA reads TGTGCCAGCAGGGCCGGGGATCTCGGGGGAAACACCATATATTTT.

The CDR3 DNA sequence: TGTGCCAGCAGCTTAGCTGGGACTATGGGAGAGACCCAGTACTTC. This sequence encodes CASSLAGTMGETQYF. This chain links TRBV7-3 with TRBJ2-5; 7 bases map to TRBD2. CDR1 is SGHTA and CDR2 is FQGTGA in the germline V gene. CDR3 length equals 15 residues. J was trimmed by 4 bases and V by 2 bases; bases with no gene match: 7.

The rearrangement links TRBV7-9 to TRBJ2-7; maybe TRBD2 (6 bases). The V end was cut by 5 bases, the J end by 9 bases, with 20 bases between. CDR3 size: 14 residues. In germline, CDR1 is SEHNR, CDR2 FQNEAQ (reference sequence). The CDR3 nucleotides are TGTGCCAGCAGCCTAAGGGACTCTCCCGGAGGGCAGTACTTC. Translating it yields CASSLRDSPGGQYF. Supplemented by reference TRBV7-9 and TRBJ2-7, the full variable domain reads DTGVSQNPRHKITKRGQNVTFRCDPISEHNRLYWYRQTLGQGPEFLTYFQNEAQLEKSRLLSDRFSAERPKGSFSTLEIQRTEQGDSAMYLCASSLRDSPGGQYFGPGTRLTVT.

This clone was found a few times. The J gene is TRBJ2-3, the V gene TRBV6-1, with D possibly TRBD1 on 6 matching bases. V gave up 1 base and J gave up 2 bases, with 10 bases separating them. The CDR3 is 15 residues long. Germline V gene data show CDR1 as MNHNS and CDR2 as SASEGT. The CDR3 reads CASSEGTVHTDTQYF. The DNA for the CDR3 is TGTGCCAGCAGTGAAGGGACAGTACACACAGATACGCAGTATTTT.

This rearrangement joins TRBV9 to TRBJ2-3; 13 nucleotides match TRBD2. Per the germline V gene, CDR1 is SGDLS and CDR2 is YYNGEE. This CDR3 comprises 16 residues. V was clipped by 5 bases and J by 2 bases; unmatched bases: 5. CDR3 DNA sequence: TGTGCCAGCAGACCGACTAGCGGGGGGAACACAGATACGCAGTATTTT. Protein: CASRPTSGGNTDTQYF.

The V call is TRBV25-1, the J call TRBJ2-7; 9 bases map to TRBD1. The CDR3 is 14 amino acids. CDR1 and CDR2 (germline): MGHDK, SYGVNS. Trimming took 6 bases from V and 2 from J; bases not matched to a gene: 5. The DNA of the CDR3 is TGTGCCAGCAGAAGGACAGGGGCTACCTACGAGCAGTACTTC. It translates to CASRRTGATYEQYF.

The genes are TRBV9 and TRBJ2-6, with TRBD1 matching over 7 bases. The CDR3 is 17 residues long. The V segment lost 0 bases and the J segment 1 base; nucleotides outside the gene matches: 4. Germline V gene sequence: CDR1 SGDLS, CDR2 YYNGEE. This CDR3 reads CASSVGQGGSGANVLTF. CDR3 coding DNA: TGTGCCAGCAGCGTAGGACAGGGCGGTTCTGGGGCCAACGTCCTGACTTTC.

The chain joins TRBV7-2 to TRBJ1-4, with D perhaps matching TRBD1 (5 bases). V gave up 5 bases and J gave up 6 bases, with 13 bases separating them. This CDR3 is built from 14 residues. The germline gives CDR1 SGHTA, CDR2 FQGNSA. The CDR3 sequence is CASSLFGGDEKLFF. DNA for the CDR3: TGTGCCAGCAGCCTCTTCGGGGGGGATGAAAAACTGTTTTTT.

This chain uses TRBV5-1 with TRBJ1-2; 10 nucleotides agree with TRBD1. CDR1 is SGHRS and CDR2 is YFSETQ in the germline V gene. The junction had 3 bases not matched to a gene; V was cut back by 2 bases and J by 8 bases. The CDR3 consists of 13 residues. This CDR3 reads CASSLGQGDGYTF. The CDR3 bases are TGCGCCAGCAGCTTAGGACAGGGGGACGGCTACACCTTC.

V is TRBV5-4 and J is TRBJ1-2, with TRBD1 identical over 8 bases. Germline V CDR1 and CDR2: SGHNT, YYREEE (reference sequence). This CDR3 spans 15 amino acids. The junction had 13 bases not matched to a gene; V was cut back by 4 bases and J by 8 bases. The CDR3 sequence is CASSIPRGQEGGYTF. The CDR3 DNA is TGTGCCAGCAGCATCCCCAGGGGGCAAGAGGGGGGCTACACCTTC. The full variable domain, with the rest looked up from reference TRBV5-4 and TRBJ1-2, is ETGVTQSPTHLIKTRGQQVTLRCSSQSGHNTVSWYQQALGQGPQFIFQYYREEENGRGNFPPRFSGLQFPNYSSELNVNALELDDSALYLCASSIPRGQEGGYTFGSGTRLTVV.

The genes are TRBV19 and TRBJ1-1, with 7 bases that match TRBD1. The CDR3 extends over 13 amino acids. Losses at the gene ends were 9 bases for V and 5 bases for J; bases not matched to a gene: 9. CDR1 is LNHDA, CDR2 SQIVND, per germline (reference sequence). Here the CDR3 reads CASQQGQSTEAFF. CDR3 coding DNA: TGTGCCAGCCAACAGGGGCAGAGTACTGAAGCTTTCTTT.

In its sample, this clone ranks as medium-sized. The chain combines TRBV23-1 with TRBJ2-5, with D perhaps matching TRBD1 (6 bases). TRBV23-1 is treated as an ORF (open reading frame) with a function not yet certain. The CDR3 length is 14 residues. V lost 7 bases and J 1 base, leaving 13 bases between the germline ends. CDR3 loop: CASMSGVSQETQYF. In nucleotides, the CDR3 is TGCGCCAGCATGTCAGGGGTCTCCCAAGAGACCCAGTACTTC.